This is a list of T cell receptor beta chains from one sample in a study of PD-L1 blockade in urothelial cancer. This table comes from immunoSEQ multiplex PCR, and its TCRdb copy is limited to in-frame clones, with some not included. This sample has tens of thousands of clones, with approximately 77% found just once. The material sequenced was PBMCs, taken around atezolizumab (anti-PD-L1) treatment. These receptors were taken from a man between 65 and 79 years old with urothelial cancer. Each CDR3 is given without its conserved first and last residue. Each record gives: J gene, V gene, clone size, CDR3 protein. Expanded clones get a size class; other rows say once, few or many, or leave the size out.

TRBJ2-2	TRBV7-2	.	ASSLRPQTRGNTGELF
TRBJ1-1	TRBV6-5	.	ASSGQGVAF
TRBJ2-3	TRBV4-2	.	ASSRMTSTPTDTQY
TRBJ2-5	TRBV7-2	few	ASSNPGLGGGETQY
TRBJ1-2	TRBV30	.	AWSVQGYYGYT
TRBJ1-1	TRBV5-1	few	ASSWAGSDTEAF
TRBJ2-5	TRBV9	.	ASTVGAGAQETQY
TRBJ2-2	TRBV6-5	.	ASSYTRRGRHGELF
TRBJ2-7	TRBV19	.	ASAKQATRSYEQY
TRBJ2-4	TRBV7-9	.	ASTPGGVAKNIQY
TRBJ2-3	TRBV11-3	.	ASSFGTDTQY
TRBJ1-4	TRBV5-4	.	ASSLGQGGSNEKLF
TRBJ1-3	TRBV5-6	few	ASSSGTGTSGNTIY
TRBJ2-3	TRBV4-1	.	ASSHRSGRATDTQY
TRBJ2-7	TRBV6-5	.	ASSYAGDRSSYEQY
TRBJ2-3	TRBV9	few	ASSVDGLAGGPLTDTQY